This T cell receptor (beta chain) was identified during a study of OX40 agonist ivuxolimab in advanced cancers. Study-wide background: Patients were about 83% male with ages roughly 20 to 85, mean around 61. The study, taken as a whole, reports: Relative to CD4+, CD8+ T cells held more expanded clones on average.

Sequenced by immunoSEQ multiplex PCR; TCRdb stores in-frame clones only, minus some. The sample includes around 2,000 clones, roughly four fifths of them seen just once. This clone has just a few counts. The antigen remains unidentified. Blood was sampled at baseline, cycle 4 day 1, and cycle 7 day 1. V was clipped by 3 bases and J by 0 bases, with 9 bases between them. Germline V gene data show CDR1 as ENHRY and CDR2 as SYGVKD. CDR3 length: 14 amino acids. This receptor was obtained from an adult with an advanced solid tumor such as melanoma, head and neck, liver or kidney cancer. The sample here was CD4+ or CD8+ T cells sorted from blood, taken in a trial of the OX40 agonist ivuxolimab. The chain uses TRBV10-3 and TRBJ2-7; D uncertain. CDR3 sequence reads: CAISDSSNSYEQYF. CDR3 bases: TGTGCCATCAGTGACAGTTCTAACTCCTACGAGCAGTACTTC.